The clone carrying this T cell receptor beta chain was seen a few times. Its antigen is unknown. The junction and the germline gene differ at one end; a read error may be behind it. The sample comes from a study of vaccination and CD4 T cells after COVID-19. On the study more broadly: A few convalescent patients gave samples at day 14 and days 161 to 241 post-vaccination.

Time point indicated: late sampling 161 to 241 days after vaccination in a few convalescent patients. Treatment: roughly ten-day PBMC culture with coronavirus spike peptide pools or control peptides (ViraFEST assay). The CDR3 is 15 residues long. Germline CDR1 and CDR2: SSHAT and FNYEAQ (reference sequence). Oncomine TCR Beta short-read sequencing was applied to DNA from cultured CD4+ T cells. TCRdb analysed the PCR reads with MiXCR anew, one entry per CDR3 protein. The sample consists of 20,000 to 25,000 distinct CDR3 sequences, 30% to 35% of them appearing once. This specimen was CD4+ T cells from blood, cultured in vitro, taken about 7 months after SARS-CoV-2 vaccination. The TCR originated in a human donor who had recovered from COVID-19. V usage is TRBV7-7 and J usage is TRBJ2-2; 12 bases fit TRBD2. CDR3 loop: CASSPSGGATGELFF. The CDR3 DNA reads TGTGCTAGCAGCCCTAGCGGGGGGGCCACCGGGGAGCTGTTTTTT.